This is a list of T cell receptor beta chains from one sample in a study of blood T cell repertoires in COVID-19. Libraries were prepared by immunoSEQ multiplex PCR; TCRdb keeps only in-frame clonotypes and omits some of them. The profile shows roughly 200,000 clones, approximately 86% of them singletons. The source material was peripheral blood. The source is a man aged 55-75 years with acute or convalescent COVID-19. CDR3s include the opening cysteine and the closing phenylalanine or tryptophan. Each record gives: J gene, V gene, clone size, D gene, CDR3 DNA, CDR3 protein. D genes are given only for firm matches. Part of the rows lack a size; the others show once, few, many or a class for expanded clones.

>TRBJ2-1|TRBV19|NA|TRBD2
TGTGCCAGTAGTATAGGGACTAGCGGGGGGTTTACCTACAATGAGCAGTTCTTC
CASSIGTSGGFTYNEQFF
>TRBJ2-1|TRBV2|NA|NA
TGTGCCAGCAGTGGGCGTAAGGGGCCCGAGCAGTTCTTC
CASSGRKGPEQFF
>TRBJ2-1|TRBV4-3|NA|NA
TGCGCCAGCAGCCAAATAATCGGGGGACTTTTGGATGAGCAGTTCTTC
CASSQIIGGLLDEQFF
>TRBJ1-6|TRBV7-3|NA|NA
TGTGCCAGCAGCTTTGGTCCGAGCTCCTATAATTCACCCCTCCACTTT
CASSFGPSSYNSPLHF
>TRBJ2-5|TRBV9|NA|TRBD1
TGTGCCAGCAGCGCATGGACAGGGGGGGAGACCCAGTACTTC
CASSAWTGGETQYF
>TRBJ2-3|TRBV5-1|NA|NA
TGCGCCAGCAGCTTGGCACAGGATACGCAGTATTTT
CASSLAQDTQYF
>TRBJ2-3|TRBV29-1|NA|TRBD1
TGCAGCGCCACTAGACAGGGGGCCACAGATACGCAGTATTTT
CSATRQGATDTQYF
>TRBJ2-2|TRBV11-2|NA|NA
TGTGCCAGCAGCTTTGGAACAGGGATCTCGAACACCGGGGAGCTGTTTTTT
CASSFGTGISNTGELFF
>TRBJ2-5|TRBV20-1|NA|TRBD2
TGCAGTGCTAGTATGACTAGCGGGGGGGCCGGGGCCCAGTACTTC
CSASMTSGGAGAQYF
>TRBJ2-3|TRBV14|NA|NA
TGTGCCAGCAGCCTATCCGGAGATACGCAGTATTTT
CASSLSGDTQYF
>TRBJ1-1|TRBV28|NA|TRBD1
TGTGCCAGCAGTTTACAGGGACAGGGATTTATGAACACTGAAGCTTTCTTT
CASSLQGQGFMNTEAFF
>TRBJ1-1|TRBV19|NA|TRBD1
TGTGCCAGTAGTATCGGGACAGGGGGCCCTGAAGCTTTCTTT
CASSIGTGGPEAFF
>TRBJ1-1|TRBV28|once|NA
TGTGCCAGCATCCTGGGGGGGTTCGGCACTGAAGCTTTCTTT
CASILGGFGTEAFF
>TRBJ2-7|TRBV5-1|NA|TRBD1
TGCGCCAGCAGCCAGGTTGGACAGGGGGCGAGGGAGCAGTACTTC
CASSQVGQGAREQYF
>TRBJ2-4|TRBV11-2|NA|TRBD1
TGTGCCAGCAGCTCCCAGGGGGTCGTGGCAGGCATTCAGTACTTC
CASSSQGVVAGIQYF
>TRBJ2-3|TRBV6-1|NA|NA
TGTGCCAGCAGTCCACTCATAGTCGCAGATACGCAGTATTTT
CASSPLIVADTQYF